This T cell receptor (beta chain) was captured in a study of blood T cell repertoires in COVID-19. Turning to the study itself: Donors in the United States, Italy and Spain gave samples during acute or convalescent COVID-19. From T cells, B-cell-depleted T cells, or PBMCs came the material, which was cDNA or gDNA.

V gave up 0 bases and J gave up 2 bases, with 9 bases separating them. The germline gives CDR1 SGHRS, CDR2 YFSETQ. This CDR3 comprises 15 residues. In the authors' methods: Cell counts per sample came from amplifying reference gene primers. Produced via immunoSEQ multiplex PCR; TCRdb's table is partial and in-frame only. V, J and clone size are those of that table, while D and trimming were read from the DNA. The table has some 26,000 clones, more than 80% seen once. V is TRBV5-1 and J is TRBJ1-3, with D unresolved. The receptor was derived from a human donor in a cohort sampled during active COVID-19. The sample taken for sequencing was peripheral blood. The CDR3 sequence: CASSLDGVAGNTIYF. The CDR3 coding sequence is TGCGCCAGCAGCTTGGACGGGGTAGCTGGAAACACCATATATTTT.